Below are 3 T cell receptor beta chains sequenced from a single sample in a study of T cells in Graves' hyperthyroidism and ophthalmopathy. Amplified TCR beta CDR3 regions derived from RNA transcripts. In the first-round RT-PCR of the TCR CDR3, the HTBI primer set was used. TCRdb recomputed calls from the multiplex PCR reads with MiXCR, one row per CDR3 protein. This repertoire shows about 740,000 distinct CDR3 sequences, around 15% found once; its top ten account for roughly 10%. Sequenced: blood. The origin of the receptors is a woman in her late teens or twenties with Graves' hyperthyroidism.

This clonotype was observed at least ten times. The chain recombines TRBV7-8 with TRBJ1-1; 9 positions match TRBD1. This CDR3 spans 22 amino acids. V shed 1 base and J 1 base; nucleotides not matched to a gene: 22. Germline values: CDR1 SGHVS, CDR2 FQNEAQ. The CDR3 sequence: CASSLGVLGTGIVYRPNTEAFF. The CDR3 DNA reads as TGTGCCAGCAGCTTAGGAGTGTTGGGGACAGGGATCGTTTATAGACCGAACACTGAAGCTTTCTTT.

This clonotype was counted ten times or more. The chain couples TRBV20-1 to TRBJ2-3; TRBD2 matches 9 bases. The CDR3 is 14 residues long. The V gene's germline CDR1 is DFQATT and CDR2 SNEGSKA (reference sequence). Losses at the gene ends were 1 base for V and 8 bases for J; bases not matched to a gene: 7. The CDR3: CSARVAGVQVTQYF. As DNA, the CDR3 is TGCAGTGCTAGAGTAGCGGGAGTTCAGGTTACGCAGTATTTT.

The genes are TRBV10-1 and TRBJ2-4; no definite D call. Germline loops: CDR1 WNHNN, CDR2 SYGVQD (reference sequence). The V end lost 8 bases, the J end lost 0 bases, and 8 bases lay between the germline ends. CDR3 length: 13 amino acids. This CDR3 is CASPKSAKNIQYF. The CDR3 DNA sequence: TGCGCCAGCCCCAAGTCAGCCAAAAACATTCAGTACTTC.